This TCR beta chain was sequenced during a study of CD8 T cells in ankylosing spondylitis. This CDR3 spans 13 amino acids. Germline values: CDR1 MDHEN, CDR2 SYDVKM. Trimming shortened V by 3 bases and J by 1 base, and 7 bases separated the two germline ends. TCRdb re-called the 5' RACE reads with MiXCR, one entry per CDR3 protein. The top ten clones hold over 2% of a sample with tens of thousands of distinct CDR3 sequences, under 5.5% of them seen once. This clonotype was detected ten times or more. The chain couples TRBV28 to TRBJ2-7; D not resolved. What was sequenced was blood, either unsorted or a sorted T cell fraction (not recorded which). This TCR came from a male donor with ankylosing spondylitis or in good health (not recorded which). The DNA of the CDR3 is TGTGCCAGCAGTTTGACATTATCCTACGAGCAGTACTTC. Its translation is CASSLTLSYEQYF.